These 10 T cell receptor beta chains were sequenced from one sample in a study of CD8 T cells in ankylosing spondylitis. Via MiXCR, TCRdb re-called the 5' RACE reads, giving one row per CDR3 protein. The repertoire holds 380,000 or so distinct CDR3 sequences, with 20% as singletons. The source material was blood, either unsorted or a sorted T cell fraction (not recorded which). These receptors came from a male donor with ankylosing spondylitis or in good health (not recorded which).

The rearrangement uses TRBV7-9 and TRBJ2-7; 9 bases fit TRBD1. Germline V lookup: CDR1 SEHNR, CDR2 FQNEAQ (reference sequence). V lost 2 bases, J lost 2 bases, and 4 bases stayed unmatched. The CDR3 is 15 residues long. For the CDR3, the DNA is TGTGCCAGCAGCTTACTGGGACAGGGAACCTACGAGCAGTACTTC. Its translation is CASSLLGQGTYEQYF.

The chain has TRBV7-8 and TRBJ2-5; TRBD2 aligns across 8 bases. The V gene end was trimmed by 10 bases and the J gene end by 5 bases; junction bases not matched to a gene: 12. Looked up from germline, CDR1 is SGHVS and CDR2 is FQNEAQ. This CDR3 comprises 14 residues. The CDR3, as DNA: TGTGCCACCCAGGCCCCGGGGGGGTGGGAGACCCAGTACTTC. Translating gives CATQAPGGWETQYF.

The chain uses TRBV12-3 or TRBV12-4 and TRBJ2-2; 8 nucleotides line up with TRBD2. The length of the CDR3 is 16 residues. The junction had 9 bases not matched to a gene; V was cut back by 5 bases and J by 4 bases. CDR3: CASSPSGGRPTGELFF. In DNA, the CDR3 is TGTGCCAGCAGTCCAAGCGGGGGCCGCCCCACCGGGGAGCTGTTTTTT.

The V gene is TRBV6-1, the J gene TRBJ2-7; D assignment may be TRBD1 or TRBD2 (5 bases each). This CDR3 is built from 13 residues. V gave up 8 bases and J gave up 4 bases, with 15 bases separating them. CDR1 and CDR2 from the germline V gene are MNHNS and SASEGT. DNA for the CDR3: TGTGCCAGCGGGAGCAGGGACGGTTACGAGCAGTACTTC. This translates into CASGSRDGYEQYF.

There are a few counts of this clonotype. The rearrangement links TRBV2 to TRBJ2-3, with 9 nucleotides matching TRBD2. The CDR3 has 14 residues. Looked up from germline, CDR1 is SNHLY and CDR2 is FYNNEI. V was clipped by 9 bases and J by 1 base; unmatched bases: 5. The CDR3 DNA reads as TGTGCCAGACTGAAGCGGGGGGGCACAGATACGCAGTATTTT. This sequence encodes CARLKRGGTDTQYF.

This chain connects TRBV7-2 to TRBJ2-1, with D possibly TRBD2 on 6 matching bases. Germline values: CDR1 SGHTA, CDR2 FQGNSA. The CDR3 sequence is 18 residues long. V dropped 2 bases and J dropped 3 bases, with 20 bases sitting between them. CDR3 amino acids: CASSLSGVGSWDYNEQFF. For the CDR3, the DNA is TGTGCCAGCAGCTTATCGGGGGTCGGGAGTTGGGACTACAATGAGCAGTTCTTC.

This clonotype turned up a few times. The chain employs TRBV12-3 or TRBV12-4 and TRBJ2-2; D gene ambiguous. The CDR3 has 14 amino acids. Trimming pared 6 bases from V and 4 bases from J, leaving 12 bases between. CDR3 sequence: CASSPSYTTGELFF. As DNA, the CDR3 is TGTGCCAGCAGCCCGAGTTATACCACCGGGGAGCTGTTTTTT.

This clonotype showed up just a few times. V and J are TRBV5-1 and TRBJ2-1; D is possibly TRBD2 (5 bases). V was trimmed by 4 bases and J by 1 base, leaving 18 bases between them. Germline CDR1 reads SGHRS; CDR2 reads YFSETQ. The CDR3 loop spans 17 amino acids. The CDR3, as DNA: TGCGCCAGCAGCCAACATCCGGAGGCCCCTTCCTACAATGAGCAGTTCTTC. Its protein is CASSQHPEAPSYNEQFF.

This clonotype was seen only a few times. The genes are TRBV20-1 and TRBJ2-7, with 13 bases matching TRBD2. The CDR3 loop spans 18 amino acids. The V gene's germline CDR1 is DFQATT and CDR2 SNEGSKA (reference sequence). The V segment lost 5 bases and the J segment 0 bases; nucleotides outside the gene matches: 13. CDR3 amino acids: CSAPSTTSGGLSSYEQYF. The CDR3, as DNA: TGCAGTGCTCCTTCTACGACTAGCGGGGGGCTAAGCTCCTACGAGCAGTACTTC.

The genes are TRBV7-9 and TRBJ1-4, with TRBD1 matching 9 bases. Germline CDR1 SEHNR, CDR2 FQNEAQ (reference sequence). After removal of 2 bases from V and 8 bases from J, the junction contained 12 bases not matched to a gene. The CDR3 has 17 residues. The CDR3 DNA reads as TGTGCCAGCAGCTTAACCGGGACAGGGACATTTGGAGAAAAACTGTTTTTT. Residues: CASSLTGTGTFGEKLFF.